The sample holds many counts of the clone carrying this T cell receptor beta chain. Its matching antigen is unknown. Each of the donors had 8 to 10 milliliters of peripheral blood drawn into EDTA-treated Vacutainer tubes. V lost 5 bases, J lost 2 bases, and 10 bases stayed unmatched. From germline, CDR1 is DFQATT and CDR2 SNEGSKA (reference sequence). The CDR3 runs to 15 residues. The data are from a study of blood T cells in healthy people across ages. Alongside a J-beta primer mix, a sample-barcoded 5' primer served in a second PCR lasting 7 to 11 cycles. Via MiXCR, TCRdb re-called the 5' RACE reads, giving one row per CDR3 protein. The data hold around 1,500,000 distinct CDR3 sequences, with approximately 30% observed a single time. Study-wide results and limits: Versus aged donors, long-lived donors had higher diversity and more naive CD4+ cells.

The sequenced sample consisted of blood. V gene TRBV20-1 combines with J gene TRBJ2-7, with 9 bases matching TRBD2. The sequence came from a woman aged 25 to 39 in good health. This CDR3 is CSAYRYSGSTYEQYF. DNA of the CDR3: TGCAGTGCTTATAGATATAGCGGGAGCACCTACGAGCAGTACTTC.